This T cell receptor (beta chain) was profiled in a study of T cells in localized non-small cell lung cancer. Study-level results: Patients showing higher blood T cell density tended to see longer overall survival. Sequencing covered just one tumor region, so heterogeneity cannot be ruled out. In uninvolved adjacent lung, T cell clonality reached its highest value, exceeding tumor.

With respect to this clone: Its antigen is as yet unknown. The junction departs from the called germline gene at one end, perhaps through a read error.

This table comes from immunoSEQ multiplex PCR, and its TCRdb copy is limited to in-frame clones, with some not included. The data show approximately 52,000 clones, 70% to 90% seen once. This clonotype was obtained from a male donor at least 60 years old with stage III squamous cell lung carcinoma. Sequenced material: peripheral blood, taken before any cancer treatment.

DNA of the CDR3: TGTGCCAGCAGCTCTCCCGCACGGTTTAGCATTTTC. It encodes CASSSPARFSIF. The chain joins TRBV7-2 to TRBJ1-2; no clear D gene. The germline CDR1 and CDR2 sequences are SGHTA and FQGNSA. There are 12 residues in the CDR3.